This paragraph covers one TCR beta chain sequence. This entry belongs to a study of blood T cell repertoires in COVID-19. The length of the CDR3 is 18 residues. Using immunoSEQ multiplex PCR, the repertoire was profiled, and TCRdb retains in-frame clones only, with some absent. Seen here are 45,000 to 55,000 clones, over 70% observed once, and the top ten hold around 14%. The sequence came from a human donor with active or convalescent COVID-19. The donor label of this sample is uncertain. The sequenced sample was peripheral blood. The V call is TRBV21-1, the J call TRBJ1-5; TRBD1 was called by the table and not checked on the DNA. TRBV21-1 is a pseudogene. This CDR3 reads CASRVERQRNHSNQPQHF. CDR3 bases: TGTGCCAGCCGGGTAGAGAGACAGAGAAACCATAGCAATCAGCCCCAGCATTTT.